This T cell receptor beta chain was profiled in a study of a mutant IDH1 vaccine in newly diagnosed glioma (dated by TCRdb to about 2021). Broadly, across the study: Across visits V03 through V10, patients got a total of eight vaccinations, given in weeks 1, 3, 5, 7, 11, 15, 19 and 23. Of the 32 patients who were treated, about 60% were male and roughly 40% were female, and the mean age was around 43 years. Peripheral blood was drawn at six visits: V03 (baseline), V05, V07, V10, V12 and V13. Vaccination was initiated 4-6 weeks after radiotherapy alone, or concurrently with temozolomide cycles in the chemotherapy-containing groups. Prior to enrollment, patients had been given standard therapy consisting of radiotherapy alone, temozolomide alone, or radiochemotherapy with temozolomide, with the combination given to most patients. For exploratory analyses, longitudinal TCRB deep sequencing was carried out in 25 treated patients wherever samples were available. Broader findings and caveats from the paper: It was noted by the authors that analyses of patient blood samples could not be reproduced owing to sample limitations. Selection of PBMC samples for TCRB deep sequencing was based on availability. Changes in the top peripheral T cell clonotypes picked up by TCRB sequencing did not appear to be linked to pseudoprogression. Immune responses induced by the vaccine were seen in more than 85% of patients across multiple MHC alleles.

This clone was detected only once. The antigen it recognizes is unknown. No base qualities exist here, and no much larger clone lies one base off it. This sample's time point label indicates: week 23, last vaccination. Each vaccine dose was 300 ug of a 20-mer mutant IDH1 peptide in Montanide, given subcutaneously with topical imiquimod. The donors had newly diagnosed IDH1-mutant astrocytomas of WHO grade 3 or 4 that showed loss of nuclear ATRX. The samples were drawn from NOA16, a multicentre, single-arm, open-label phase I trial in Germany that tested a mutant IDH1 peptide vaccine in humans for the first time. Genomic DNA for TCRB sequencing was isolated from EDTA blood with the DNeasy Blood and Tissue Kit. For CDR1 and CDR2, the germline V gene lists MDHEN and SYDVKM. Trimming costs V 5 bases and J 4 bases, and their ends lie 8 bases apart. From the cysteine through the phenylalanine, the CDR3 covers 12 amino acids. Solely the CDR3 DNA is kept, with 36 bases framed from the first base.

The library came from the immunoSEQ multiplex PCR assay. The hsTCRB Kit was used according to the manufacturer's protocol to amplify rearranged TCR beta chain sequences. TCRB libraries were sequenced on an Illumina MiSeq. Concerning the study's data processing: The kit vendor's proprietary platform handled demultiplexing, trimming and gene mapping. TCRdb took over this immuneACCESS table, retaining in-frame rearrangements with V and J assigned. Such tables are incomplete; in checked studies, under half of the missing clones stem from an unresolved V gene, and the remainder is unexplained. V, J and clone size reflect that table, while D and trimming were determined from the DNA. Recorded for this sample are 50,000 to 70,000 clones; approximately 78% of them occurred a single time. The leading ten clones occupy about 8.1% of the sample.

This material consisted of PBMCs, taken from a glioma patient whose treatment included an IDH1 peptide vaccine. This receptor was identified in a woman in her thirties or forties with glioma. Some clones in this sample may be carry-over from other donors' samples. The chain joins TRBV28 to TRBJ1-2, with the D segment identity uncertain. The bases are TGTGCCAGCAGTCTTCACCTCTATGGCTACACCTTC. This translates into CASSLHLYGYTF.